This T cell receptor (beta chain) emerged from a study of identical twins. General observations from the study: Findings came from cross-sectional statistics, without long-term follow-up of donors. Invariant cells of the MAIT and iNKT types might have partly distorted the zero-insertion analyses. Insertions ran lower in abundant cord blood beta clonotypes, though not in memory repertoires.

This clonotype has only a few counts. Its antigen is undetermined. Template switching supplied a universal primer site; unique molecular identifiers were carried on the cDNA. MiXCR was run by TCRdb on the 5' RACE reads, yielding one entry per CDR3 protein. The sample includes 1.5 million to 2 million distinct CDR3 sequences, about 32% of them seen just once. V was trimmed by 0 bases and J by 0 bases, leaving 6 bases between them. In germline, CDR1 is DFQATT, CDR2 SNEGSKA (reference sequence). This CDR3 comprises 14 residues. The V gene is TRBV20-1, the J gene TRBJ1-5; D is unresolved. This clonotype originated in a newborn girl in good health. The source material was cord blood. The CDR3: CSARDGSSNQPQHF. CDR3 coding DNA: TGCAGTGCTAGAGATGGCAGTAGCAATCAGCCCCAGCATTTT.